These T cell receptor beta chains were read from a single sample in a study of graft-versus-host responses after intestinal transplantation. No antigen is known for these receptors. Generated by immunoSEQ multiplex PCR, the TCRdb table keeps only in-frame clones and is missing some. This sample has some 92,000 clones; roughly 92% occur once, and the top ten carry roughly 0.31%. The starting material was unstimulated CD4+ T cells sorted from spleen or lymph node cells, obtained before intestinal transplant. These receptors all come from a human donor who received an intestinal transplant. Each CDR3 is given with its conserved first and last residue. Each record gives: V gene, CDR3 protein.

V: TRBV18; CDR3: CASSPRQDSNQPQHF
V: TRBV21-1; CDR3: CASSKGAGDASGANVLTF
V: TRBV4-2; CDR3: CASSQALDSSYEQYF
V: TRBV11-2; CDR3: CASSPRLDDEKLFF
V: TRBV29-1; CDR3: CSAIDRGRNEKLFF
V: TRBV6-6; CDR3: CASSYLARREQYF
V: TRBV4-1; CDR3: CASSRRTSGMETQYF
V: TRBV5-6; CDR3: CASSPITGEATEAFF
V: TRBV28; CDR3: CASRALGQGYEQYF
V: TRBV20-1; CDR3: CSYASSFEAFF
V: TRBV7-9; CDR3: CASSLAGYGYTF
V: TRBV30; CDR3: CAWRVTSGPYNEQFF
V: TRBV7-3; CDR3: CASSLGPGGLNTEAFF
V: TRBV20-1; CDR3: CSAGTAQPQHF
V: TRBV5-1; CDR3: CASSTLAGRGNEQFF
V: TRBV2; CDR3: CASRTRDVNYGYTF
V: TRBV4-2; CDR3: CASSARDTQYF
V: TRBV28; CDR3: CASSLFAGGFGEQFF
V: TRBV11-3; CDR3: CASSHTTHNEQFF
V: TRBV27; CDR3: CASSETSPYNEQFF
V: TRBV9; CDR3: CASSVEIITDTQYF
V: TRBV5-4; CDR3: CASSCGVDSTHWPQHF
V: TRBV6-5; CDR3: CASRADRASTDTQYF
V: TRBV18; CDR3: CASSPTGVGEQYF
V: TRBV29-1; CDR3: CSVEQRGRGSSQETQYF
V: TRBV30; CDR3: CACRGVRDEQYF
V: TRBV6-1; CDR3: CAAGTELNYGYTF
V: TRBV11-2; CDR3: CASSPHAGTSYGYTF
V: TRBV18; CDR3: CASSPPGELFF
V: TRBV30; CDR3: CAWMKPLMNTEAFF
V: TRBV4-1; CDR3: CASSQGRASSSYNEQFF
V: TRBV6-1; CDR3: CAGGGGYEQYF
V: TRBV13; CDR3: CASSLERGVRYNEQFF
V: TRBV19; CDR3: CASSPSSESGRKQYF
V: TRBV5-1; CDR3: CASSARTGTSTDTQYF
V: TRBV6-6; CDR3: CASSYSDRTYEQYF